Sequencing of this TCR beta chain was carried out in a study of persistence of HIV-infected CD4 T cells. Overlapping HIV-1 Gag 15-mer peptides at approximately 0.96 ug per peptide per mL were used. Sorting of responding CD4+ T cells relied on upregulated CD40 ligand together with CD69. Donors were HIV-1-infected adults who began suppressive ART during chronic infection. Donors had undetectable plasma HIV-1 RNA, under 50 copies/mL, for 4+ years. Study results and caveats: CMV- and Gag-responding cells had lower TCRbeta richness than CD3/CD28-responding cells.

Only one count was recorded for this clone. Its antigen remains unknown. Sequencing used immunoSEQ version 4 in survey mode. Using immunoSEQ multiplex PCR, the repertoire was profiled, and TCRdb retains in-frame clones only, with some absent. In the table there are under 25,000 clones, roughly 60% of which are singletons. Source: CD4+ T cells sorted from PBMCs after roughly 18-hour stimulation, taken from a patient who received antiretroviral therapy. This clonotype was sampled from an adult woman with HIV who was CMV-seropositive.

For the CDR3, the DNA is TGTGCCAGCAGCCAAGAAGGGACTCAGGGTGGCTATGGCTACACCTTC. It codes for CASSQEGTQGGYGYTF. The rearrangement links TRBV4-2 to TRBJ1-2, with a possible D match to TRBD1 (5 bases). Per germline, CDR1 LGHNA and CDR2 YNFKEQ. V shed 0 bases and J shed 4 bases, with 15 bases lying between them. This CDR3 has 16 residues.